These T cell receptor beta chains were read from a single sample in a study of blood T cell repertoires in COVID-19. Method: immunoSEQ multiplex PCR; TCRdb's copy keeps in-frame clones and lacks some. The sample yields about 220,000 clones, 85% seen once. Sequencing was carried out using peripheral blood. These receptors were obtained from an older woman with COVID-19, enrolled during active disease. The CDR3 runs from the conserved cysteine through the conserved F or W. The order of the fields is D gene, J gene, V gene, clone size, CDR3 DNA, CDR3 protein. The D gene is left open where the match is weak. Clone size is not always given. Where it is, it says once, few, many or a class for expanded clones.

>TRBD1|TRBJ1-2|TRBV7-2|few
TGTGCCAGCAGCTCCGGGACAGGTACTGGCGGCTACACCTTC
CASSSGTGTGGYTF
>TRBD1|TRBJ1-2|TRBV6-4|once
TGTGCCAGCACCTTGACAGGGGTGGGGGGAACTAATGGCTACACCTTC
CASTLTGVGGTNGYTF
>-|TRBJ1-1|TRBV30|-
TGTGCCTGGAGTCCGACAGGGAACACTGAAGCTTTCTTT
CAWSPTGNTEAFF
>TRBD1|TRBJ1-1|TRBV6-5|-
TGTGCCAGCAGCATGACAGGGATTTTGAACACTGAAGCTTTCTTT
CASSMTGILNTEAFF
>-|TRBJ1-3|TRBV12-3/TRBV12-4|-
TGTGCCAGCAAGGGGTCTGGAAACACCATATATTTT
CASKGSGNTIYF
>-|TRBJ2-3|TRBV13|-
TGTGCCAGCAGCTTACGGGGGGCCCGCGGGGATACGCAGTATTTT
CASSLRGARGDTQYF
>TRBD2|TRBJ2-3|TRBV5-4|-
TGTGCCAGCAGCTTCGCGCGGGGGAGCACAGATACGCAGTATTTT
CASSFARGSTDTQYF
>-|TRBJ1-1|TRBV5-1|-
TGCGCCAGCAGGGCAGGGGAGAACACTGAAGCTTTCTTT
CASRAGENTEAFF
>-|TRBJ1-1|TRBV18|-
TGTGCCAGCTCACCCCAGGGAAGTGGCACTGAAGCTTTCTTT
CASSPQGSGTEAFF
>-|TRBJ2-7|TRBV18|-
TGTGCCAGCTCAACGAGGACAGCTAGCTCCTACGAGCAGTACTTC
CASSTRTASSYEQYF
>-|TRBJ1-1|TRBV27|-
TGTGCCAGCAGTTTACACGACAGGATGGGGACTGAAGCTTTCTTT
CASSLHDRMGTEAFF
>-|TRBJ2-7|TRBV11-2|-
TGTGCCAGCAGCCACCCTCCCGAAAGGGGGACCCACGAGCAGTACTTC
CASSHPPERGTHEQYF
>TRBD1|TRBJ1-1|TRBV11-3|-
TGTGCCAGCAGCTCCAGGGACAGCATTATGAACACTGAAGCTTTCTTT
CASSSRDSIMNTEAFF
>-|TRBJ1-1|TRBV18|-
TGTGCCAGCTCCCAAGTTGTTACACCGAACACTGAAGCTTTCTTT
CASSQVVTPNTEAFF
>-|TRBJ1-4|TRBV5-3|-
TGTGCCAGAAGCCCCCGGGGGTCAGCTGAAAAACTGTTTTTT
CARSPRGSAEKLFF
>-|TRBJ1-4|TRBV6-2/TRBV6-3|-
TGTGCCAGCAGTTACGTCAGGGGAAGTGAAAAACTGTTTTTT
CASSYVRGSEKLFF
>TRBD1|TRBJ1-2|TRBV6-5|few
TGTGCCAGCAGACTTAATAGGGGGCCAAACTATGGCTACACCTTC
CASRLNRGPNYGYTF
>TRBD1|TRBJ1-2|TRBV5-1|once
TGCGCCAGCAGCTTGCAGGGACAGGGGGCCTATGGCTACACCTTC
CASSLQGQGAYGYTF
>-|TRBJ2-1|TRBV7-2|-
TGTGCCAGCAGCTTATTTCCCACTAGGGGGAGAGAATTTTTGGATGAGCAGTTCTTC
CASSLFPTRGREFLDEQFF
>-|TRBJ2-5|TRBV7-9|-
TGTGCCAGCAGCCTTAGGAGGCCTGGGACTGGAGAGACCCAGTACTTC
CASSLRRPGTGETQYF
>TRBD1|TRBJ2-7|TRBV5-6|once
TGTGCCAGCAGCTTGGGTCCGGGACAGGGGTACGAGCAGTACTTC
CASSLGPGQGYEQYF
>TRBD1|TRBJ2-2|TRBV2|-
TGTGCCAGCAGTTGGTCTGGGACAGGGGGTAGGACCGGGGAGCTGTTTTTT
CASSWSGTGGRTGELFF
>TRBD1|TRBJ2-3|TRBV6-2/TRBV6-3|-
TGTGCCAGCAGTTACCTGCGGGGACAGGGTACCCCTCGCACAGATACGCAGTATTTT
CASSYLRGQGTPRTDTQYF
>TRBD2|TRBJ2-3|TRBV2|few
TGTGCCAGCAGTGGACTAGCCCGGGGGTTAGGTACGCAGTATTTT
CASSGLARGLGTQYF
>TRBD1|TRBJ1-2|TRBV7-9|once
TGTGCCAGCAGCGTAGCGGGACAGTCGGATTATGGCTACACCTTC
CASSVAGQSDYGYTF
>TRBD1|TRBJ2-3|TRBV5-1|-
TGCGCCAGCAGCCCGTGGGACAGAGGCACAGATACGCAGTATTTT
CASSPWDRGTDTQYF
>-|TRBJ1-2|TRBV10-3|few
TGTGCCATCAGTTCGGACAGAGCTAACTATGGCTACACCTTC
CAISSDRANYGYTF
>-|TRBJ1-2|TRBV6-5|-
TGTGCCAGCACCAAGGCAGGGGACGGTCGAGGCGGCTACACCTTC
CASTKAGDGRGGYTF
>-|TRBJ1-5|TRBV19|-
TGTGCCAGTAGTATGGGGCACGTTAATCAGCCCCAGCATTTT
CASSMGHVNQPQHF
>TRBD1|TRBJ2-5|TRBV5-1|-
TGCGCCAGCAGCGTCAGGGGGAACCAAGAGACCCAGTACTTC
CASSVRGNQETQYF
>TRBD2|TRBJ2-7|TRBV15|-
TGTGCCACCAGCAGGTCCGTAGGACTAGCGGGAGGTTCTTTGGGAGAGCAGTACTTC
CATSRSVGLAGGSLGEQYF
>-|TRBJ2-7|TRBV27|-
TGTGCCAGCAGGACCACAGGGTACGAGCAGTACTTC
CASRTTGYEQYF
>TRBD1|TRBJ1-2|TRBV6-5|-
TGTGCCGGACGGGACAGGAACGTCTCGAACTATGGCTACACCTTC
CAGRDRNVSNYGYTF
>-|TRBJ2-2|TRBV3-1/TRBV3-2|-
TGTGCCAGCACCCGGGGGTCTGGGGAGCTGTTTTTT
CASTRGSGELFF
>TRBD2|TRBJ2-1|TRBV9|-
TGTGCCAGCAGCCCGAACCTCGTCAGCGGGAGGGGGTTTAATGAGCAGTTCTTC
CASSPNLVSGRGFNEQFF
>TRBD1|TRBJ1-1|TRBV19|-
TGTGCCAGTAGTCCCGGGACAGGGAGTAACACTGAAGCTTTCTTT
CASSPGTGSNTEAFF
>TRBD2|TRBJ2-7|TRBV3-1/TRBV3-2|-
TGTGCCGGCAGCCAAGAGGGACTAGCAGGGTACGAGCAGTACTTC
CAGSQEGLAGYEQYF
>TRBD1|TRBJ2-7|TRBV7-8|-
TGTGCCAGCAGCTTAGTAGGGACAGGGGACAACGAGCAGTACTTC
CASSLVGTGDNEQYF
>-|TRBJ1-2|TRBV4-1|-
TGCGCCAGCAGTCCTCCGGGACTCTATGGCTACACCTTC
CASSPPGLYGYTF
>-|TRBJ1-1|TRBV5-1|once
TGCGCCAGCAGGTTAATGAACACTGAAGCTTTCTTT
CASRLMNTEAFF
>TRBD1|TRBJ1-5|TRBV6-2/TRBV6-3|-
TGTGCCAGCAGTTACTCGAATCAGGGGGCTCGCAATCAGCCCCAGCATTTT
CASSYSNQGARNQPQHF
>-|TRBJ1-6|TRBV19|-
TGTGCCAGTAACCGCAGGGGCCACTCACCCCTCCACTTT
CASNRRGHSPLHF
>-|TRBJ1-6|TRBV16|-
TGTGCCAGCAGCCGGAGCTCCTATAATTCACCCCTCCACTTT
CASSRSSYNSPLHF
>-|TRBJ1-6|TRBV7-8|-
TGTGCCAGCAGCCTAACCTCGGTCGGGAATTCACCCCTCCACTTT
CASSLTSVGNSPLHF
>-|TRBJ1-2|TRBV6-2/TRBV6-3|-
TGTGCCAGCAGCCCCTCCCTTAACTATGGCTACACCTTC
CASSPSLNYGYTF
>TRBD1|TRBJ1-1|TRBV5-4|few
TGTGCCAGCAGCTGGGACAGGGTAAATGAAGCTTTCTTT
CASSWDRVNEAFF
>TRBD1|TRBJ1-2|TRBV2|-
TGTGCCAGCAGTGTGAACAGGGGAGCTCTTACCTATGGCTACACCTTC
CASSVNRGALTYGYTF
>TRBD2|TRBJ2-2|TRBV27|-
TGTGCCAGCAGTTTGCTAGCGGGAGGAAGCGGGGAGCTGTTTTTT
CASSLLAGGSGELFF
>-|TRBJ1-1|TRBV6-5|-
TGTGCCAGCAGTTACAACGGTATGAACACTGAAGCTTTCTTT
CASSYNGMNTEAFF
>TRBD1|TRBJ1-3|TRBV6-1|few
TGTGCCAGCAGTGACCCGGGACAGGCTCCTGGAAACACCATATATTTT
CASSDPGQAPGNTIYF
>-|TRBJ1-1|TRBV27|-
TGTGCCAGCAGTTTAACAGGGTTTGCCACTGAAGCTTTCTTT
CASSLTGFATEAFF
>-|TRBJ2-2|TRBV5-1|-
TGCGCCAGCCGCCTAGCGACGGACGGGGAGCTGTTTTTT
CASRLATDGELFF
>-|TRBJ2-1|TRBV6-1|-
TGTGCCAGCAGTGAAGCGCATCCCAGCAATGAGCAGTTCTTC
CASSEAHPSNEQFF
>TRBD1|TRBJ1-1|TRBV19|once
TGTGCCAGTAGCCGCGCGACAGGGCGGAACACTGAAGCTTTCTTT
CASSRATGRNTEAFF
>TRBD1|TRBJ1-2|TRBV29-1|-
TGCAGCGTCCGGACAGGAGAGAACTATGGCTACACCTTC
CSVRTGENYGYTF